The following is a T cell receptor beta chain sequence with its context. The antigen remains undetermined. Other nucleotide sequences in the sample specify the same CDR3. CDR1 is SGHRS, CDR2 YFSETQ, per germline. CDR3 length equals 16 residues. J gave up 2 bases and V 2 bases, and 2 bases lay outside the gene matches. This specimen belongs to a study of cytomegalovirus exposure and HLA in healthy donors. Whole-study results and caveats: Several V segments, TRBV6-2 and TRBV6-3 among them, could not be told apart and were dropped. In a later analysis, an Asian-associated ancestry cluster reportedly showed fewer N-insertions than the 666-donor mean.

With 60 Vbeta and 13 Jbeta primers, the PCR was carried out. Data came from immunoSEQ multiplex PCR; TCRdb stores just in-frame clones and leaves some out. Among approximately 190,000 clones listed, approximately 84% were seen once. Sequencing was done on a sample of PBMCs. The gene calls are TRBV5-1 and TRBJ2-2; the match to TRBD2 covers 11 bases. The sequence was obtained from a woman younger than 45 in good health and CMV-seropositive. CDR3 sequence: CASSFSGGVNTGELFF. CDR3 nucleotide sequence: TGCGCCAGCAGCTTTAGCGGGGGGGTCAACACCGGGGAGCTGTTTTTT.